One T cell receptor (beta chain) is described in this entry. What it binds is not known. This specimen comes from a study of T cell repertoires in cytomegalovirus infection. Overall study: Used in the study were CMV epitopes, some recently identified and HLA-C-restricted, others well-studied and HLA-B-restricted.

The CDR3 has 13 amino acids. Trimming took 3 bases from V and 1 from J, leaving 6 bases between them. Germline V gene data show CDR1 as MDHEN and CDR2 as SYDVKM. TCRdb processed the reads anew with MiXCR; each CDR3 protein has one entry. The sample lists approximately 910,000 distinct CDR3 sequences, approximately 32% occurring once. The V and J genes are TRBV28 and TRBJ1-1, with D uncertain. The TCR comes from a human donor in good health (CMV status not recorded). Some clones in this sample may be carry-over from other donors' samples. The source was cultured CD8+ T cells from PBMCs, collected from culture after CMV antigen stimulation. The CDR3 nucleotides are TGTGCCAGCAGTTTTGAGTGGAACACTGAAGCTTTCTTT. It codes for CASSFEWNTEAFF. Variable domain in full (rest from reference TRBV28 and TRBJ1-1): DVKVTQSSRYLVKRTGEKVFLECVQDMDHENMFWYRQDPGLGLRLIYFSYDVKMKEKGDIPEGYSVSREKKERFSLILESASTNQTSMYLCASSFEWNTEAFFGQGTRLTVV.